This is a list of T cell receptor beta chains from one sample in a study of shared clonotypes between healthy human individuals. TCRdb's table, derived via immunoSEQ multiplex PCR, lists solely in-frame clones and lacks some. The table has over a million clones, 98% seen once. Sequencing was carried out using naive CD4+ T cells sorted from blood. Source of these receptors: a man aged 30 to 45 in good health. Each CDR3 is given with its conserved first and last residue. D genes are given only for firm matches. Part of the rows lack a size; the others show once, few, many or a class for expanded clones.

v_call	d_call	j_call	clone_size	cdr3_nt	cdr3_aa
TRBV30	NA	TRBJ2-1	NA	TGTGCCTGGAGGAACCTTTACGGGAGATTCTACAATGAGCAGTTCTTC	CAWRNLYGRFYNEQFF
TRBV14	NA	TRBJ2-2	NA	TGTGCCAGCAGCCAAGATGCATTCCGTGGTATTTCCGCCGGGGAGCTGTTTTTT	CASSQDAFRGISAGELFF
TRBV5-4	TRBD2	TRBJ2-7	NA	TGTGCCAGCAGCGGTGGACTAGCGGGGTTGGGGGAGCAGTACTTC	CASSGGLAGLGEQYF
TRBV13	NA	TRBJ2-5	NA	TGTGCCAGCAGCTTACGAAGAGAGACCCAGTACTTC	CASSLRRETQYF
TRBV5-4	NA	TRBJ2-7	NA	TGTGCCAGCAGCTTGGGGGCCTTCGTTAGGGACGAGCAGTACTTC	CASSLGAFVRDEQYF
TRBV9	NA	TRBJ2-2	NA	TGTGCCAGCAGCGTGGGAACCAACACCGGGGAGCTGTTTTTT	CASSVGTNTGELFF
TRBV5-1	NA	TRBJ2-3	NA	TGCGCCAGCAGCTTGGATGGTCGTTACACAGATACGCAGTATTTT	CASSLDGRYTDTQYF
TRBV9	TRBD1	TRBJ1-5	NA	TGTGCCAGCAGCCTCGGGACAGGGGCCAATCAGCCCCAGCATTTT	CASSLGTGANQPQHF
TRBV6-1	TRBD2	TRBJ2-1	NA	TGTGCCAGCAACGAATGGGGGGGGTCCTACAATGAGCAGTTCTTC	CASNEWGGSYNEQFF
TRBV7-9	NA	TRBJ2-7	NA	TGTGCCAGCAGCCCCGTTGGGGCGGGCGACCTAGCGAGATACTACGAGCAGTACTTC	CASSPVGAGDLARYYEQYF
TRBV9	NA	TRBJ1-1	NA	TGTGCCAGCAGCGTAGAAACCCACCCGACAGCTGAAGCTTTCTTT	CASSVETHPTAEAFF
TRBV6-6	NA	TRBJ2-1	NA	TGTGCCAGCAGTTACGGCAGGGACCGATACAATGAGCAGTTCTTC	CASSYGRDRYNEQFF
TRBV4-1	NA	TRBJ1-1	once	TGCGCCAGCAGCCGAGAGGACGGGAACACTGAAGCTTTCTTT	CASSREDGNTEAFF
TRBV29-1	TRBD1	TRBJ1-5	NA	TGCAGCGTTGCCTTCGGGACAGATAGCAATCAGCCCCAGCATTTT	CSVAFGTDSNQPQHF
TRBV11-2	NA	TRBJ2-2	NA	TGTGCCAGCAGCTTCGTCGTTCCGGGCACCGGGGAGCTGTTTTTT	CASSFVVPGTGELFF
TRBV28	TRBD2	TRBJ2-1	NA	TGTGCCACCCGGGCTAGCGGGAGTCTCGATGAGCAGTTCTTC	CATRASGSLDEQFF
TRBV5-1	TRBD1	TRBJ1-5	NA	TGCGCCAGCACCCTGGACAGGGACGGGAGTAGCAATCAGCCCCAGCATTTT	CASTLDRDGSSNQPQHF
TRBV9	NA	TRBJ2-7	NA	TGTGCCAGCAGCCTAACCCTGGCAGGGGTCAACGAGCAGTACTTC	CASSLTLAGVNEQYF
TRBV5-5	NA	TRBJ2-7	NA	TGTGCCAGCAGCTTGGTATTGTCAGATCCCCCCGGCGAGCAGTACTTC	CASSLVLSDPPGEQYF
TRBV7-8	TRBD2	TRBJ2-7	NA	TGTGCCAGCGGGGCGGGAGGGCCGGGTGAGCAGTACTTC	CASGAGGPGEQYF
TRBV5-5	TRBD1	TRBJ1-4	once	TGTGCCAGCAGATTCAGGGGGGATAATGAAAAACTGTTTTTT	CASRFRGDNEKLFF
TRBV5-1	NA	TRBJ2-5	NA	TGCGCCAGCAGCTTGGAGGGCTTGGGGTCGGGGACCCAGTACTTC	CASSLEGLGSGTQYF
TRBV4-3	NA	TRBJ1-2	NA	TGCGCCAGCAGCCAAGATGGCAGGGCTTACTATGGCTACACCTTC	CASSQDGRAYYGYTF
TRBV6-1	NA	TRBJ2-1	NA	TGTGCCAGCAGACTGACAGGCTCCTACAATGAGCAGTTCTTC	CASRLTGSYNEQFF
TRBV4-2	TRBD1	TRBJ2-5	NA	TGTGCCAGCAGCCCCTACCCGACAGGGGGCGTTGAGACCCAGTACTTC	CASSPYPTGGVETQYF
TRBV7-3	NA	TRBJ1-3	NA	TGTGCCAGCAGCTTAAGAGGTGGAAACACCATATATTTT	CASSLRGGNTIYF
TRBV28	TRBD2	TRBJ2-7	NA	TGTGCCAGCAGAGCCATCGGGACTAGCGTATACGAGCAGTACTTC	CASRAIGTSVYEQYF
TRBV10-3	NA	TRBJ2-7	NA	TGTGCCATCAGTGAGTCGACTCTGGCGGACAGAGCCTACGAGCAGTACTTC	CAISESTLADRAYEQYF
TRBV9	TRBD1	TRBJ1-2	NA	TGTGCCAGCAGCGCAGGACAGGCCTCAAACTATGGCTACACCTTC	CASSAGQASNYGYTF
TRBV6-1	NA	TRBJ1-5	NA	TGTGCCAGCAGTGAATTAGGTCAGCCCCAGCATTTT	CASSELGQPQHF
TRBV28	NA	TRBJ2-5	NA	TGTGCCAGCAGTTTAAGGGGGGCGTACCAAGAGACCCAGTACTTC	CASSLRGAYQETQYF
TRBV30	NA	TRBJ2-1	NA	TGTGCCTGGAGGGTAGCGGCTACCACATACAATGAGCAGTTCTTC	CAWRVAATTYNEQFF
TRBV30	TRBD1	TRBJ1-2	NA	TGTGCCTGGAAAGGGGGACAGGGGTCTTACTATGGCTACACCTTC	CAWKGGQGSYYGYTF
TRBV2	NA	TRBJ2-5	NA	TGTGCCAGCAGTTGGGGAACCCAAGAGACCCAGTACTTC	CASSWGTQETQYF
TRBV4-1	TRBD2	TRBJ2-3	NA	TGCGCCAGCAGCCAGGGACTAGCGGGAGGGGGGGTCACAGATACGCAGTATTTT	CASSQGLAGGGVTDTQYF
TRBV7-2	TRBD2	TRBJ2-7	NA	TGTGCCAGCAGCTCGAGGACTAGCGGGAGGATCTACGAGCAGTACTTC	CASSSRTSGRIYEQYF
TRBV15	NA	TRBJ2-1	NA	TGTGCCACCAGCAGAGGCCTCCAAAGCTCCTACAATGAGCAGTTCTTC	CATSRGLQSSYNEQFF
TRBV25-1	NA	TRBJ2-7	NA	TGTGCCAGCAGTGGCCTGTCCTACGAGCAGTACTTC	CASSGLSYEQYF
TRBV4-3	NA	TRBJ2-7	once	TGCGCCAGCAGCCAAGAAGGTCGTGGATCCTACGAGCAGTACTTC	CASSQEGRGSYEQYF
TRBV5-1	NA	TRBJ2-1	NA	TGCGCCAGTCGAGCGGTCTCCTCCTACAATGAGCAGTTCTTC	CASRAVSSYNEQFF
TRBV27	NA	TRBJ1-2	NA	TGTGCCAGCAGGGGCAGGGACATCCGCGGGTATGGCTACACCTTC	CASRGRDIRGYGYTF
TRBV7-9	NA	TRBJ2-7	NA	TGTGCCAGCAGCCGAGAGGGACACGAGCAGTACTTC	CASSREGHEQYF
TRBV30	NA	TRBJ1-5	NA	TGTGCCTGGAGTCAAGTGGACAATCAGCCCCAGCATTTT	CAWSQVDNQPQHF
TRBV2	TRBD1	TRBJ2-2	NA	TGTGCCAGCAGAGCCGTACAGGGGGCCGGGGAGCTGTTTTTT	CASRAVQGAGELFF
TRBV6-1	TRBD1	TRBJ2-2	NA	TGTGCCAGCAGTAAAACAGGGGATACCGGGGAGCTGTTTTTT	CASSKTGDTGELFF
TRBV6-1	TRBD1	TRBJ1-1	NA	TGTGCCAGCAGTGCCAGTTCAGGGGGAGCGAACACTGAAGCTTTCTTT	CASSASSGGANTEAFF
TRBV5-5	NA	TRBJ2-5	NA	TGTGCCAGCAGCTTAGCTGGAGAGACCCAGTACTTC	CASSLAGETQYF
TRBV4-3	TRBD1	TRBJ2-7	NA	TGCGCCAGCAGCCTCGGACAGGGGGGGTACGAGCAGTACTTC	CASSLGQGGYEQYF
TRBV6-1	NA	TRBJ1-1	NA	TGTGCCAGCAGTGTAGGGGTAGGGACTGAAGCTTTCTTT	CASSVGVGTEAFF
TRBV19	TRBD1	TRBJ2-7	NA	TGTGCCAGTACCTCAGTACCCCTGGGGACAGGCTACGAGCAGTACTTC	CASTSVPLGTGYEQYF